This entry features one T cell receptor beta chain sequence. It was with 60 Vbeta and 13 Jbeta primers that the PCR ran. Using immunoSEQ multiplex PCR, the repertoire was profiled, and TCRdb retains in-frame clones only, with some absent. In the table there are 60,000 to 95,000 clones, more than 65% of which are singletons. The entry originates in a study of cytomegalovirus exposure and HLA in healthy donors. The clonotype originates from a man between 65 and 80 years old in good health and CMV-seropositive. Sequencing was carried out using PBMCs.

The CDR3 sequence: CASSPGQGLTYEQYF. CDR3 sequence (DNA): TGCGCCAGCAGCCCGGGACAGGGGCTGACCTACGAGCAGTACTTC. The rearrangement uses TRBV5-1 and TRBJ2-7, with TRBD1 matching over 10 bases. CDR1 is SGHRS, CDR2 YFSETQ, per germline. This CDR3 contains 15 residues. V shed 4 bases and J 2 bases; nucleotides not matched to a gene: 6.